This T cell receptor beta chain came from a study of T cells after yellow fever vaccination. Study information: Libraries from low-cell-number fractions were prepared with the SMART-Seq v4 Ultra Low Input RNA kit.

In germline, CDR1 is SGHDN, CDR2 FVKESK. The CDR3 totals 15 residues. V was clipped by 5 bases and J by 3 bases, with 14 bases between them. Findings of the study overall: Post-booster samples contained most primary-vaccination clones (approximately 95% CD4, less than 90% CD8).

There are a few counts of this clonotype. The antigen is undetermined. TCRdb reprocessed the 5' RACE reads with MiXCR, giving one entry per CDR3 protein. The table shows nearly 550,000 distinct CDR3 sequences, with 15% to 20% occurring only once. The source of this sequence is a man under 40 who received the YFV17D yellow fever vaccine. Sequenced material: PBMCs, taken 15 days after the yellow fever booster vaccination. The rearrangement links TRBV14 to TRBJ2-1, with D unclear. The CDR3 region has the DNA TGTGCCAGCAGCTCCCACGCCAGCCTCTACAATGAGCAGTTCTTC. This translates into CASSSHASLYNEQFF.